The subject of this entry is one T cell receptor beta chain. These data are taken from a study of neoadjuvant anti-PD-1 for oral cavity cancer. Study overall: Patients without progression got a fourth dose around day 43.

Most PBMC samples had 480 ng input DNA in six replicates. The protocol was immunoSEQ multiplex PCR, while the TCRdb copy is restricted to in-frame clones and leaves out a portion. The sample has 70,000 to 95,000 clones; 84% are singletons. V shed 3 bases and J shed 3 bases, with 9 bases lying between them. The germline V gene has CDR1 MNHNS and CDR2 SASEGT. The CDR3 has 14 amino acids. The material sequenced was PBMCs, taken before nivolumab (anti-PD-1) treatment. The gene calls are TRBV6-1 and TRBJ1-5, with D hard to call. The source of this sequence is a person aged 35 to 85 with oral cavity squamous cell carcinoma. The CDR3 region has the DNA TGTGCCAGCAGTGATGCCGGCCTCAATCAGCCCCAGCATTTT. It yields the protein CASSDAGLNQPQHF.